The 26 T cell receptor beta chains reported below all come from one sample, sequenced in a study of cytomegalovirus exposure and HLA in healthy donors. Libraries were prepared by immunoSEQ multiplex PCR; TCRdb keeps only in-frame clonotypes and omits some of them. The sample consists of 89,000 or so clones, about 93% of them appearing once. Material for sequencing was PBMCs. The receptors originated from a woman in her twenties or thirties in good health and CMV-seropositive.

A word on this clone: Other DNA sequences within the sample encode an identical CDR3. The chain employs TRBV7-9 and TRBJ2-1; D may be TRBD1 (5 bases). Trimming cost V 2 bases and J 4 bases, with 9 bases left between them. The CDR3 runs 14 residues. Per the germline V gene, CDR1 is SEHNR and CDR2 is FQNEAQ (reference sequence). As DNA, the CDR3 is TGTGCCAGCAGCTTAACAGGTTCTTACAATGAGCAGTTCTTC. The encoded protein is CASSLTGSYNEQFF. The full variable domain, in which reference TRBV7-9 and TRBJ2-1 provide the parts outside the CDR3, is DTGVSQNPRHKITKRGQNVTFRCDPISEHNRLYWYRQTLGQGPEFLTYFQNEAQLEKSRLLSDRFSAERPKGSFSTLEIQRTEQGDSAMYLCASSLTGSYNEQFFGPGTRLTVL.

V usage is TRBV29-1 and J usage is TRBJ2-1; 8 bases map to TRBD2. The CDR3 length is 15 residues. The germline gives CDR1 SQVTM, CDR2 ANQGSEA. V lost 1 base, J lost 5 bases, and 7 bases stayed unmatched. Written as DNA, the CDR3 is TGCAGCGTTGAAGCGCCCGGGACTAGTCACAATGAGCAGTTCTTC. The encoded protein is CSVEAPGTSHNEQFF.

This rearrangement joins TRBV18 to TRBJ1-3, with D maybe TRBD1 (6 bases). This CDR3 comprises 15 residues. The germline CDR1 and CDR2 sequences are KGHSH and LQKENI. V lost 3 bases, J lost 11 bases, and 20 bases lay in between. The CDR3 sequence: CASSPRTAAESAIYF. CDR3 nucleotides: TGTGCCAGCTCACCTAGGACAGCCGCGGAGTCGGCCATATATTTT.

In this sample, this clone turned up once. This sequence joins TRBV10-3 and TRBJ2-2; 10 bases align to TRBD2. After removal of 7 bases from V and 4 bases from J, the junction contained 3 bases not matched to a gene. The CDR3 runs 14 residues. The germline V gene has CDR1 ENHRY and CDR2 SYGVKD. The CDR3 sequence: CAIKSGRATGELFF. As DNA, the CDR3 is TGTGCCATCAAGAGCGGGAGGGCCACCGGGGAGCTGTTTTTT.

The chain is built from TRBV7-2 and TRBJ2-2, with unresolved D. V lost 2 bases and J 0 bases, leaving 7 bases between the germline ends. Per germline, CDR1 SGHTA and CDR2 FQGNSA. CDR3 length: 15 residues. The CDR3 DNA reads TGTGCCAGCAGCTTAATGGCGGCGAACACCGGGGAGCTGTTTTTT. It is translated as CASSLMAANTGELFF.

The rearrangement links TRBV9 to TRBJ2-3, with TRBD2 matching over 8 bases. Looked up from germline, CDR1 is SGDLS and CDR2 is YYNGEE. The CDR3 has 16 amino acids. Trimming cost V 0 bases and J 5 bases; bases outside gene matches: 8. CDR3 DNA sequence: TGTGCCAGCAGCGTAGCGCCTGGACTAGCTTTAGATACGCAGTATTTT. Amino acids: CASSVAPGLALDTQYF.

This sequence joins TRBV6-6 and TRBJ2-7, with D possibly TRBD1 on 6 matching bases. The V end was cut by 5 bases, the J end by 3 bases, with 14 bases between. The CDR3 spans 14 residues. Germline assignment: CDR1 MNHNY and CDR2 SVGAGI (reference sequence). The CDR3 is CASSLGTPGYEQYF. DNA for the CDR3: TGTGCCAGCAGTCTCGGGACACCGGGCTACGAGCAGTACTTC.

The V and J genes are TRBV28 and TRBJ1-3; no firm D call. Germline loops: CDR1 MDHEN, CDR2 SYDVKM. The CDR3 runs to 13 residues. Trimming pared 3 bases from V and 3 bases from J, leaving 6 bases between. The CDR3 is CASSFVSGNTIYF. CDR3 nucleotides: TGTGCCAGCAGTTTTGTTAGTGGAAACACCATATATTTT.

This sequence joins TRBV5-4 and TRBJ2-7, with TRBD1 as a possible D gene (5 bases). V lost 3 bases to trimming and J lost 4 bases, with 11 bases between them. The CDR3 sequence is 13 residues long. Germline loops: CDR1 SGHNT, CDR2 YYREEE (reference sequence). The CDR3 DNA sequence: TGTGCCAGCAGCTCGAGACAGACGTACGAGCAGTACTTC. Its protein product is CASSSRQTYEQYF. Supplemented by reference TRBV5-4 and TRBJ2-7, the full variable domain reads ETGVTQSPTHLIKTRGQQVTLRCSSQSGHNTVSWYQQALGQGPQFIFQYYREEENGRGNFPPRFSGLQFPNYSSELNVNALELDDSALYLCASSSRQTYEQYFGPGTRLTVT.

This chain links TRBV6-6 with TRBJ1-1; tentative D call: TRBD1 (5 bases). V shed 7 bases and J shed 4 bases, with 13 bases lying between them. The CDR3 is 13 residues long. Germline CDR1 reads MNHNY; CDR2 reads SVGAGI (reference sequence). The CDR3 coding sequence is TGTGCCAGCAAGCGGGGGAAGAGCACTGAAGCTTTCTTT. Translation: CASKRGKSTEAFF.

The J gene is TRBJ2-1, the V gene TRBV7-3; 10 bases map to TRBD2. The germline CDR1 and CDR2 sequences are SGHTA and FQGTGA. The CDR3 loop spans 13 amino acids. The J segment lost 10 bases and the V segment lost 4 bases, leaving 4 bases of the junction unmatched. The CDR3 loop is CASSSRLAGEQFF. The CDR3, as DNA: TGTGCCAGCAGCTCCAGACTAGCGGGCGAGCAGTTCTTC.

This chain connects TRBV9 to TRBJ2-1; 8 nucleotides line up with TRBD1. The V gene's germline CDR1 is SGDLS and CDR2 YYNGEE. V trimming: 0 bases; J trimming: 3 bases; junction bases outside the gene matches: 2. The length of the CDR3 is 15 residues. The CDR3 DNA sequence: TGTGCCAGCAGCGTAGCTGGACAGGGCTACAATGAGCAGTTCTTC. It is translated as CASSVAGQGYNEQFF.

The rearrangement links TRBV11-2 to TRBJ2-3; a possible D gene is TRBD2 (6 bases). CDR1 is SGHAT, CDR2 FQNNGV, per germline. The length of the CDR3 is 12 residues. Trimming removed 3 bases from V and 6 bases from J, with 7 bases in between. CDR3 loop: CASSFGGDTQYF. The CDR3 DNA sequence: TGTGCCAGCAGCTTTGGGGGGGATACGCAGTATTTT.

The chain joins TRBV5-6 to TRBJ1-2; perhaps TRBD1 as D (5 bases). The germline CDR1 and CDR2 sequences are SGHDT and YYEEEE. The V gene lost 0 bases and the J gene lost 2 bases, with 11 bases spanning the gap. The CDR3 contains 15 residues. The CDR3 spells CASSLASRANYGYTF. Written as DNA, the CDR3 is TGTGCCAGCAGCTTGGCCTCCAGGGCCAACTATGGCTACACCTTC.

CDR3 DNA sequence: TGTGCCAGCAGTTTGCGGCGACTAGCCTCCTACGAGCAGTACTTC. Its translation is CASSLRRLASYEQYF. The V and J genes are TRBV28 and TRBJ2-7, with 7 bases fitting TRBD2. The CDR3 is 15 residues long. The V and J ends lost 3 bases and 0 bases, in that order; junction bases with no gene match: 5. Looked up from germline, CDR1 is MDHEN and CDR2 is SYDVKM.

The V call is TRBV6-1, the J call TRBJ2-7; perhaps TRBD2 as D (6 bases). The germline V gene encodes CDR1 MNHNS and CDR2 SASEGT. Trimming took off 0 bases at V and 7 bases at J, with 13 bases between the two ends. CDR3 length: 14 amino acids. CDR3 in DNA: TGTGCCAGCAGTGAAGCACTTTACCGGGGGGAGCAGTACTTC. Protein product: CASSEALYRGEQYF.

This sequence joins TRBV30 and TRBJ1-3, with 7 bases identical to TRBD1. The CDR3 sequence is 12 residues long. Looked up from germline, CDR1 is GTSNPN and CDR2 is SVGIG (reference sequence). The junction had 5 bases not matched to a gene; V was cut back by 8 bases and J by 4 bases. In DNA, the CDR3 is TGTGCCCGGACAGGTTCGGGAAACACCATATATTTT. Its translation is CARTGSGNTIYF.

This chain uses TRBV10-3 with TRBJ1-2; 9 nucleotides agree with TRBD1. The ends lost 4 bases at V and 7 bases at J; junction bases unmatched: 10. CDR1 is ENHRY, CDR2 SYGVKD, per germline. The CDR3 covers 15 residues. The CDR3 is CAISGAGTGTAGYTF. CDR3 in DNA: TGTGCCATCAGTGGGGCAGGGACAGGGACGGCTGGCTACACCTTC.

V is TRBV30 and J is TRBJ1-2, with D possibly TRBD1 on 5 matching bases. V was cut by 0 bases and J by 3 bases, with 8 bases left in between. The germline CDR1 and CDR2 sequences are GTSNPN and SVGIG (reference sequence). This CDR3 has 13 amino acids. CDR3 DNA: TGTGCCTGGAGTGTAACAGGCCACTATGGCTACACCTTC. The encoded protein is CAWSVTGHYGYTF.

The gene calls are TRBV18 and TRBJ2-3, with TRBD1 matching 7 bases. CDR1 and CDR2 (germline): KGHSH, LQKENI. This CDR3 has 17 amino acids. J was trimmed by 2 bases and V by 3 bases; bases with no gene match: 11. CDR3 sequence reads: CASSPSDRAQVTDTQYF. The CDR3 nucleotides read TGTGCCAGCTCACCGAGTGACAGGGCCCAAGTCACAGATACGCAGTATTTT. Looking up the rest from reference TRBV18 and TRBJ2-3 gives the full variable domain: NAGVMQNPRHLVRRRGQEARLRCSPMKGHSHVYWYRQLPEEGLKFMVYLQKENIIDESGMPKERFSAEFPKEGPSILRIQQVVRGDSAAYFCASSPSDRAQVTDTQYFGPGTRLTVL.

The chain combines TRBV7-2 with TRBJ1-1; D uncertain. CDR1 is SGHTA, CDR2 FQGNSA, per germline. Trimming removed 1 base from V and 5 bases from J, with 8 bases in between. CDR3 length: 13 amino acids. The CDR3 nucleotides are TGTGCCAGCAGCTTAGTTGTCCGTACTGAAGCTTTCTTT. Encoded protein: CASSLVVRTEAFF.

The chain is built from TRBV28 and TRBJ2-7, with 8 bases fitting TRBD2. The CDR3 totals 15 residues. Trimming took 7 bases from V and 3 from J; bases not matched to a gene: 11. Germline lookup yields CDR1 MDHEN and CDR2 SYDVKM. The DNA of the CDR3 is TGTGCCAGCACCCAAAGGGGTCGGGAGGGCTACGAGCAGTACTTC. Protein sequence: CASTQRGREGYEQYF.

This clone was seen a single time. CDR3 amino acids: CASRWGQGGHEQYF. CDR3 DNA: TGTGCCAGCAGGTGGGGACAGGGAGGACACGAGCAGTACTTC. The chain recombines TRBV27 with TRBJ2-7; 9 positions agree with TRBD1. This CDR3 is 14 amino acids long. V shed 6 bases, J shed 5 bases, and the junction held 8 bases outside the gene matches. Germline lookup yields CDR1 MNHEY and CDR2 SMNVEV (reference sequence).

The chain recombines TRBV5-6 with TRBJ2-2, with 13 nucleotides matching TRBD2. Germline V gene sequence: CDR1 SGHDT, CDR2 YYEEEE. V shed 1 base, J shed 4 bases, and the junction held 1 base outside the gene matches. The CDR3 extends over 16 amino acids. Here the CDR3 reads CASSLTSGRVTGELFF. In DNA form, the CDR3 reads TGTGCCAGCAGCTTGACTAGCGGGAGGGTCACCGGGGAGCTGTTTTTT.

V is TRBV6-5 and J is TRBJ2-1; 7 bases line up with TRBD2. Germline trimming cut 4 bases from V and 2 bases from J; bases unmatched to any gene: 5. In germline, CDR1 is MNHEY, CDR2 SVGAGI. CDR3 length: 15 residues. CDR3 amino acids: CASSSPGLPYNEQFF. The CDR3 bases are TGTGCCAGCAGTTCCCCGGGACTACCCTACAATGAGCAGTTCTTC.

The chain couples TRBV10-3 to TRBJ2-3; D is possibly TRBD2 (5 bases). CDR3 size: 14 residues. V was cut by 0 bases and J by 1 base, with 5 bases left in between. The V gene's germline CDR1 is ENHRY and CDR2 SYGVKD. CDR3 sequence reads: CAISESGGTDTQYF. The CDR3 DNA reads TGTGCCATCAGTGAGTCGGGAGGCACAGATACGCAGTATTTT.